Below are 20 T cell receptor beta chains sequenced from a single sample in a study of monozygotic twins with cystic fibrosis. The repertoire was sequenced with immunoSEQ multiplex PCR; TCRdb's copy has only in-frame clones and lacks some. The sample includes over 15,000 clones, 90% to 97% of them seen just once. Sequences were obtained from blood. The receptors here all came from a girl aged 2 to 10 with cystic fibrosis.

J is TRBJ2-5 and V is TRBV29-1; perhaps D is TRBD1 or TRBD2 (5 bases each). The germline V gene has CDR1 SQVTM and CDR2 ANQGSEA. This CDR3 is built from 14 residues. In nucleotides, the CDR3 is TGCAGTCACCATGACCCCGGGGCACAAGAGACCCAGTACTTC. Protein product: CSHHDPGAQETQYF.

The rearrangement links TRBV6-5 to TRBJ2-2; no reliable D call. The germline V and J ends were trimmed by 0 bases and 6 bases, with 14 bases remaining between them. Germline-derived CDR1 and CDR2 are MNHEY and SVGAGI. This CDR3 has 16 amino acids. The CDR3 protein is CASSYSRPVFAGELFF. CDR3 nucleotide sequence: TGTGCCAGCAGTTACTCCCGCCCAGTGTTTGCCGGGGAGCTGTTTTTT.

A single count supports this clone. V gene TRBV5-1 combines with J gene TRBJ2-5; D possibly corresponds to TRBD2 (5 bases). CDR1 is SGHRS and CDR2 is YFSETQ in the germline V gene. The CDR3 covers 13 residues. V lost 0 bases and J lost 5, with 8 bases in between. CDR3 DNA sequence: TGCGCCAGCAGCTTGGCCCCGGGGGAGACCCAGTACTTC. This translates into CASSLAPGETQYF.

This clone was seen only once. The chain is built from TRBV2 and TRBJ1-6; D is possibly TRBD1 (5 bases). This CDR3 region has 14 residues. Deletions cut 5 bases from V and 8 bases from J, with 13 bases between. Germline assignment: CDR1 SNHLY and CDR2 FYNNEI. The CDR3 region has the DNA TGTGCCAGCAGTAAACCCAGGGAGGATTCACCCCTCCACTTT. This codes for CASSKPREDSPLHF.

The genes are TRBV10-3 and TRBJ2-7; D may be TRBD1 or TRBD2 (5 bases each). The CDR3 runs 14 residues. The ends were cut back, 6 bases at V and 3 bases at J, with 15 bases in the middle. Per the germline V gene, CDR1 is ENHRY and CDR2 is SYGVKD. CDR3 amino acids: CAIRGVGRDYEQYF. Here the CDR3 DNA reads TGTGCCATCAGGGGGGTTGGCAGGGACTACGAGCAGTACTTC.

The rearrangement uses TRBV18 and TRBJ2-3, with TRBD2 matching over 10 bases. With 0 bases clipped from V and 2 bases from J, the junction kept 2 bases outside the gene matches. This CDR3 is built from 16 residues. CDR1 is KGHSH and CDR2 is LQKENI in the germline V gene. The CDR3 bases are TGTGCCAGCTCACCACCTAGCGGGGGGTCCACAGATACGCAGTATTTT. It codes for CASSPPSGGSTDTQYF.

A single count supports this clone. V is TRBV9 and J is TRBJ2-5; D gene uncertain. Trimming pared 9 bases from V and 1 base from J, leaving 13 bases between. CDR3 size: 13 residues. Germline lookup yields CDR1 SGDLS and CDR2 YYNGEE. The DNA for the CDR3 is TGTGCCACCAGGCAAGAGGCCCAAGAGACCCAGTACTTC. This sequence encodes CATRQEAQETQYF.

Written as DNA, the CDR3 is TGTGCCAGCAGTTACTCTGGAGGGTGGAATAATTCACCCCTCCACTTT. It specifies CASSYSGGWNNSPLHF. The rearrangement uses TRBV6-5 and TRBJ1-6; no definite D call. This CDR3 is built from 16 residues. The V gene's germline CDR1 is MNHEY and CDR2 SVGAGI. Trimming took 0 bases from V and 5 from J, leaving 11 bases between them.

The chain links TRBV9 to TRBJ2-7; perhaps TRBD1 as D (7 bases). Germline values: CDR1 SGDLS, CDR2 YYNGEE. The CDR3 is 15 residues long. Between the trimmed V and J ends, which lost 3 bases and 2 bases, there was a span of 15 bases. The CDR3 spells CASSAGGSGTYEQYF. The CDR3 DNA is TGTGCCAGCAGCGCAGGGGGGTCTGGAACCTACGAGCAGTACTTC. Drawing the rest from reference TRBV9 and TRBJ2-7, the complete variable domain is DSGVTQTPKHLITATGQRVTLRCSPRSGDLSVYWYQQSLDQGLQFLIQYYNGEERAKGNILERFSAQQFPDLHSELNLSSLELGDSALYFCASSAGGSGTYEQYFGPGTRLTVT.

The J gene is TRBJ1-3, the V gene TRBV9; D gene uncertain. Trimming stripped 0 bases from V and 3 bases from J, with 1 base between. The CDR3 consists of 12 residues. Germline CDR1 and CDR2: SGDLS and YYNGEE. The CDR3 DNA reads TGTGCCAGCAGCGTAGGTGGAAACACCATATATTTT. This sequence encodes CASSVGGNTIYF.

V is TRBV5-4 and J is TRBJ1-2; 7 bases match TRBD1. The ends lost 0 bases at V and 7 bases at J; junction bases unmatched: 9. This CDR3 comprises 15 residues. Looked up from germline, CDR1 is SGHNT and CDR2 is YYREEE (reference sequence). The DNA of the CDR3 is TGTGCCAGCAGCTTGGCTGGGGCAGGGGGAATTGGCTACACCTTC. Translating gives CASSLAGAGGIGYTF.

The rearrangement joins TRBV7-6 to TRBJ2-5; D may be TRBD2 (5 bases). The CDR3 sequence is 16 residues long. From germline, CDR1 is SGHVS and CDR2 FNYEAQ. V lost 5 bases and J 1 base, leaving 17 bases between the germline ends. The CDR3 nucleotides read TGTGCCAGCAGCCCATTCCCCCCGGGGATCCAAGAGACCCAGTACTTC. Protein: CASSPFPPGIQETQYF.

This clone is a singleton in its sample. The V and J genes are TRBV11-3 and TRBJ1-1; no reliable D call. CDR3 length equals 14 residues. V gave up 4 bases and J gave up 3 bases, with 12 bases separating them. Germline assignment: CDR1 SGHNT and CDR2 YENEEA. The CDR3 loop reads CASSSTVWDTEAFF. CDR3 DNA sequence: TGTGCCAGCAGCTCCACAGTTTGGGACACTGAAGCTTTCTTT.

The rearrangement links TRBV5-8 to TRBJ2-1, with D possibly matching TRBD2 (6 bases). CDR3 length: 14 residues. Germline V lookup: CDR1 SGHTS, CDR2 YDEGEE. The V gene lost 4 bases and the J gene lost 11 bases, with 19 bases spanning the gap. In nucleotides, the CDR3 is TGTGCCAGCAGCCTCGGAGGAGGGTTGGCTAAGCAGTTCTTC. As protein: CASSLGGGLAKQFF.

V is TRBV7-4 and J is TRBJ1-6; a weak D match, TRBD1 (6 bases). Per germline, CDR1 SGHVT and CDR2 SQSDAQ. V lost 6 bases, J lost 0 bases, and 12 bases lay in between. This CDR3 is built from 16 residues. DNA of the CDR3: TGTGCCAGCAGTCTCACAGGGAGCTCCTATAATTCACCCCTCCACTTT. Residues: CASSLTGSSYNSPLHF.

The chain links TRBV2 to TRBJ1-2, with a possible D match to TRBD1 (5 bases). The V and J ends lost 5 bases and 4 bases respectively, with 17 bases between them. The CDR3 length is 15 residues. Germline V CDR1 and CDR2: SNHLY, FYNNEI. The CDR3 loop reads CASSLTGRTLYGYTF. The DNA of the CDR3 is TGTGCCAGCAGTCTTACAGGTCGTACCCTCTATGGCTACACCTTC. Full variable domain (outside the CDR3, taken from reference TRBV2 and TRBJ1-2): EPEVTQTPSHQVTQMGQEVILRCVPISNHLYFYWYRQILGQKVEFLVSFYNNEISEKSEIFDDQFSVERPDGSNFTLKIRSTKLEDSAMYFCASSLTGRTLYGYTFGSGTRLTVV.

The chain employs TRBV7-2 and TRBJ1-1; TRBD1 matches 9 bases. The CDR3 is made up of 15 amino acids. Germline values: CDR1 SGHTA, CDR2 FQGNSA. V shed 5 bases, J shed 0 bases, and the junction held 4 bases outside the gene matches. The CDR3 coding sequence is TGTGCCAGCAGCCCAGGGACAGGGTTGAACACTGAAGCTTTCTTT. Translated, it gives CASSPGTGLNTEAFF.

Only a few counts were recorded for this clone. The chain joins TRBV10-1 to TRBJ1-5; TRBD1 agrees at 7 bases. This CDR3 has 13 residues. Germline V lookup: CDR1 WNHNN, CDR2 SYGVQD (reference sequence). Germline trimming cut 6 bases from V and 4 bases from J; bases unmatched to any gene: 3. DNA of the CDR3: TGCGCCAGCAGCCGGGACAGTAATCAGCCCCAGCATTTT. Amino acids: CASSRDSNQPQHF.

V usage is TRBV5-1 and J usage is TRBJ2-5, with 7 bases matching TRBD1. CDR1 SGHRS and CDR2 YFSETQ come from the germline V gene. This CDR3 comprises 13 residues. With V trimmed by 1 base and J by 5 bases, 2 bases remained unmatched. The CDR3 protein is CASSLNRGETQYF. CDR3 DNA: TGCGCCAGCAGCTTGAACAGGGGCGAGACCCAGTACTTC. Looking up the rest from reference TRBV5-1 and TRBJ2-5 gives the full variable domain: KAGVTQTPRYLIKTRGQQVTLSCSPISGHRSVSWYQQTPGQGLQFLFEYFSETQRNKGNFPGRFSGRQFSNSRSEMNVSTLELGDSALYLCASSLNRGETQYFGPGTRLLVL.

This clone appeared a single time. The junction shows a germline mismatch at one end, possibly a read error. The chain is built from TRBV6-1 and TRBJ2-7, with D perhaps given as TRBD1 or TRBD2 (5 bases each). The V gene's germline CDR1 is MNHNS and CDR2 SASEGT. The CDR3 is 17 amino acids. The CDR3 is CASREDLQTEEAYEQYF. Written as DNA, the CDR3 is TGTGCCAGCAGGGAAGACCTGCAGACAGAGGAGGCCTACGAGCAGTACTTC.